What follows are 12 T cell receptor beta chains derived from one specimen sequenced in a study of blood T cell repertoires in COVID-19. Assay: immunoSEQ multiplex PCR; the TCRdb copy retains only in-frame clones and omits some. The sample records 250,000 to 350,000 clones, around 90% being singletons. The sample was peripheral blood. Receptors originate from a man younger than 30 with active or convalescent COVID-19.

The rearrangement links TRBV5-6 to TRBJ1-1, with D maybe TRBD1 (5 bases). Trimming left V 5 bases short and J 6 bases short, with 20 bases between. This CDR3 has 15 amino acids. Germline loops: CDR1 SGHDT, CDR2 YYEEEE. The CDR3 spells CASRSGGLGEAEAFF. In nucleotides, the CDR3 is TGTGCCAGCAGGTCCGGGGGACTGGGGGAGGCTGAAGCTTTCTTT.

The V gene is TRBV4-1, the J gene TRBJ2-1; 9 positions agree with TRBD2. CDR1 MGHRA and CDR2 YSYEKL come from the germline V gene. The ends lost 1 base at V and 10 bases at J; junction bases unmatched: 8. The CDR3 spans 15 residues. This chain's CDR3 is CASSQVVAGAGEQFF. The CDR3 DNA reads TGCGCCAGCAGCCAAGTTGTAGCGGGAGCTGGGGAGCAGTTCTTC.

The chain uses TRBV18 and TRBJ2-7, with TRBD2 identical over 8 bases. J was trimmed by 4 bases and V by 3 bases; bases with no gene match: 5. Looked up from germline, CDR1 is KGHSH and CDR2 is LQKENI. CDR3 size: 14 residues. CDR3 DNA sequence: TGTGCCAGCTCACCTGGGACTAGAAGTTACGAGCAGTACTTC. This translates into CASSPGTRSYEQYF.

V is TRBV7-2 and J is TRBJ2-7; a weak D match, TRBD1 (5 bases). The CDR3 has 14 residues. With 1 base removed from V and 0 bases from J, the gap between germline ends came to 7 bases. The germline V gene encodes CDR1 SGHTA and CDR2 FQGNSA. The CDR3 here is CASSLGQSSYEQYF. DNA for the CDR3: TGTGCCAGCAGCTTAGGACAGTCCTCCTACGAGCAGTACTTC.

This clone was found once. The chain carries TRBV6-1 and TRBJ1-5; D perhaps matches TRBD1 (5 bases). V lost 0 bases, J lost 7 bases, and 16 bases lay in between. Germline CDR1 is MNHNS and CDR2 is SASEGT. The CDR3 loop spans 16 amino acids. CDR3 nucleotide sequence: TGTGCCAGCAGTGAAGCACGTGCAGGGAGGTGGCAGCCCCAGCATTTT. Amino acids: CASSEARAGRWQPQHF.

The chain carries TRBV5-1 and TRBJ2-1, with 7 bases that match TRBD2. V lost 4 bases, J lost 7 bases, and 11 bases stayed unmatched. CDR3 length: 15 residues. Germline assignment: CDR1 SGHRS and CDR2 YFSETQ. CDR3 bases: TGCGCCAGCAGCGTCTCTAGCGGAGGAGGGAATGAGCAGTTCTTC. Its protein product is CASSVSSGGGNEQFF.

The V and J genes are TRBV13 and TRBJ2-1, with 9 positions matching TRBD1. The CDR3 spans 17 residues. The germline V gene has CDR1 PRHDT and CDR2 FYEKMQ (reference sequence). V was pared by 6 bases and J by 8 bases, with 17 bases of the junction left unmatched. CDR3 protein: CASSPLWGQGQVYEQFF. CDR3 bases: TGTGCCAGCAGTCCTCTCTGGGGACAGGGCCAAGTATATGAGCAGTTCTTC.

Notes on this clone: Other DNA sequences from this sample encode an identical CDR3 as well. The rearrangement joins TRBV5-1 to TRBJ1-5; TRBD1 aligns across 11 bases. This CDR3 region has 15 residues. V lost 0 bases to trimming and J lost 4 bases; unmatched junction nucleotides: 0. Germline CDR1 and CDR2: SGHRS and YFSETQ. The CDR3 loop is CASSLGDRGNQPQHF. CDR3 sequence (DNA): TGCGCCAGCAGCTTGGGGGACAGGGGGAATCAGCCCCAGCATTTT.

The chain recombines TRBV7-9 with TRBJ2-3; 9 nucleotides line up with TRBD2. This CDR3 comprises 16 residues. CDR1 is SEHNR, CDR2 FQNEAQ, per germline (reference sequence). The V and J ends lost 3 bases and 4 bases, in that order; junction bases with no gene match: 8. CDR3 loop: CASSFGTSLFPDTQYF. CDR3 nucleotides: TGTGCCAGCAGCTTCGGGACTAGCTTGTTCCCAGATACGCAGTATTTT. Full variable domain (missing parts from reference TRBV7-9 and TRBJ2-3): DTGVSQNPRHKITKRGQNVTFRCDPISEHNRLYWYRQTLGQGPEFLTYFQNEAQLEKSRLLSDRFSAERPKGSFSTLEIQRTEQGDSAMYLCASSFGTSLFPDTQYFGPGTRLTVL.

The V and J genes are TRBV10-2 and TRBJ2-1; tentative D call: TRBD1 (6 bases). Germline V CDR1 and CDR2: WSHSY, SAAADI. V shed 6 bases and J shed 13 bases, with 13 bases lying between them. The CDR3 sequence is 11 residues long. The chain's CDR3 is CASRYGQLQFF. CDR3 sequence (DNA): TGCGCCAGCAGATATGGACAGTTACAGTTCTTC.

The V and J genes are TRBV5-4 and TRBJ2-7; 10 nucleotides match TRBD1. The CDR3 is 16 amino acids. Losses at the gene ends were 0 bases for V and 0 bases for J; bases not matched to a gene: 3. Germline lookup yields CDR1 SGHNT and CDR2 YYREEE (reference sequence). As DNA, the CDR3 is TGTGCCAGCAGCTTGGCGGGACAGGGGATCTCCTACGAGCAGTACTTC. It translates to CASSLAGQGISYEQYF.

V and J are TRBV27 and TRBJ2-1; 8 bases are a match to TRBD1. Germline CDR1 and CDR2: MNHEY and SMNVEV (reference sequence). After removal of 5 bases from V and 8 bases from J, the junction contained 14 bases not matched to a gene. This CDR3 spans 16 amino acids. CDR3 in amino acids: CASSARTGKVAYEQFF. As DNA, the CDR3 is TGTGCCAGCAGTGCAAGGACAGGGAAGGTTGCATATGAGCAGTTCTTC.